The entry below gives a single T cell receptor beta chain sequence along with its context. This record belongs to a study of T cells after posttransplantation cyclophosphamide. Produced via immunoSEQ multiplex PCR; TCRdb's table is partial and in-frame only. The sample lists around 17,000 clones; approximately 78% were seen once. Germline CDR1 LNHDA, CDR2 SQIVND (reference sequence). The V segment lost 3 bases and the J segment 5 bases; nucleotides outside the gene matches: 8. The CDR3 totals 16 residues. Methotrexate plus calcineurin inhibitor accompanied controls' myeloablative marrow transplants; sampling was 1 year later.

The rearrangement uses TRBV19 and TRBJ1-4, with 8 positions matching TRBD1. Specimen: PBMCs, collected just under 450 days after allogeneic stem cell transplant with calcineurin inhibitor and methotrexate. The receptor was derived from a young adult male patient who received an allogeneic stem cell transplant from an unrelated donor, was CMV-positive, and had acute and chronic GVHD. Part of the T cells may come from the graft donor. CDR3 coding DNA: TGTGCCAGTAGTATCGTACAGGGACAGGCAAATGAAAAACTGTTTTTT. Amino acids: CASSIVQGQANEKLFF. Looking up the rest from reference TRBV19 and TRBJ1-4 gives the full variable domain: DGGITQSPKYLFRKEGQNVTLSCEQNLNHDAMYWYRQDPGQGLRLIYYSQIVNDFQKGDIAEGYSVSREKKESFPLTVTSAQKNPTAFYLCASSIVQGQANEKLFFGSGTQLSVL.